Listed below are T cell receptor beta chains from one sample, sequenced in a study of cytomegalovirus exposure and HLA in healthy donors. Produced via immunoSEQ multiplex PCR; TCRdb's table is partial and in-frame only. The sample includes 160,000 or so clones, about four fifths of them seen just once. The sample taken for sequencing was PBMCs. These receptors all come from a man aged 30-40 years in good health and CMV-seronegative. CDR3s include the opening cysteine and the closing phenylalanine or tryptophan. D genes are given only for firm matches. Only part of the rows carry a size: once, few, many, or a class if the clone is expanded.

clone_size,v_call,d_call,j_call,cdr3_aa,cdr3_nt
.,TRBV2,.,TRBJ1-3,CASSVTGNTIYF,TGTGCCAGCAGTGTAACAGGAAACACCATATATTTT
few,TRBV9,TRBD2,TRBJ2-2,CASSPPGLAGGGTGELFF,TGTGCCAGCAGCCCACCGGGACTAGCGGGAGGAGGGACCGGGGAGCTGTTTTTT
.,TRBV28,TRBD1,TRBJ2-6,CASSWGTGPPTFSGANVLTF,TGTGCCAGCAGCTGGGGGACAGGGCCCCCGACATTCTCTGGGGCCAACGTCCTGACTTTC
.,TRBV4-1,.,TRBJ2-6,CASSQDMADGANVLTF,TGCGCCAGCAGCCAAGATATGGCGGATGGGGCCAACGTCCTGACTTTC
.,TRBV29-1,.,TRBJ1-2,CSVGQAINYGYTF,TGCAGCGTTGGACAGGCGATAAACTATGGCTACACCTTC
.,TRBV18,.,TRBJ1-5,CASSLDSNQPQHF,TGTGCCAGCTCCCTAGATAGCAATCAGCCCCAGCATTTT
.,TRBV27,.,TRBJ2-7,CASKIFGTAYEQYF,TGTGCCAGCAAAATTTTCGGGACTGCTTACGAGCAGTACTTC
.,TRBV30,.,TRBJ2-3,CAWASGLPTDTQYF,TGTGCCTGGGCCTCGGGACTTCCGACAGATACGCAGTATTTT
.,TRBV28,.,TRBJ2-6,CASSFYSGSGANVLTF,TGTGCCAGCAGTTTCTATAGCGGTTCTGGGGCCAACGTCCTGACTTTC
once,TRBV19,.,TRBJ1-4,CASSRREGPANEKLFF,TGTGCCAGTAGCCGTCGAGAGGGTCCAGCTAATGAAAAACTGTTTTTT
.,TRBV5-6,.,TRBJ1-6,CASSFGGHNSPLHF,TGTGCCAGCAGCTTCGGTGGGCATAATTCACCCCTCCACTTT
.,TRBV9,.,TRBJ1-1,CASSDVRYTEAFF,TGTGCCAGCAGCGACGTACGGTACACTGAAGCTTTCTTT
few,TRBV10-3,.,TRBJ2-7,CATSPQGWEQYF,TGTGCCACCTCCCCTCAGGGGTGGGAGCAGTACTTC
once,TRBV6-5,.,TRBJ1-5,CASSTTVNQPQHF,TGTGCCAGCAGTACGACAGTTAATCAGCCCCAGCATTTT
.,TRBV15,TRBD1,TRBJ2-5,CATSSVDRGWETQYF,TGTGCCACCAGCAGCGTTGACAGGGGCTGGGAGACCCAGTACTTC